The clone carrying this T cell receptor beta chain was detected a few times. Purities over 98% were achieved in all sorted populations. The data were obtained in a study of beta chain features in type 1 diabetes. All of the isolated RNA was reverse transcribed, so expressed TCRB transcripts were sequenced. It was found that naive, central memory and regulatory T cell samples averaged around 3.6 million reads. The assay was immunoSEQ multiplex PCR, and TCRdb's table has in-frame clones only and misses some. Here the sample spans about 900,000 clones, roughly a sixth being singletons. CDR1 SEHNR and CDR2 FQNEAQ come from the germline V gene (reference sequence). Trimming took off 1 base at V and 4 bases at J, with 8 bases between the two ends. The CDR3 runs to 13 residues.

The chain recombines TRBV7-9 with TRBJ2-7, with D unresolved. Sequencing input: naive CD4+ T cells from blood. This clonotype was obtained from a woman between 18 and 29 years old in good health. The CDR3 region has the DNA TGTGCCAGCAGCTTAGTCGGTTGGTACGAGCAGTACTTC. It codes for CASSLVGWYEQYF.